This is a list of T cell receptor beta chains from one sample in a study of T cell repertoires in cytomegalovirus infection. TCRdb processed the reads anew with MiXCR; each CDR3 protein has one entry. The sample has more than 150,000 distinct CDR3 sequences; about 21% are singletons. Sequencing input: PBMCs. The receptor set was obtained from a human donor in good health (CMV status not recorded). Some clones in this sample may be carry-over from other donors' samples. CDR3s include the opening cysteine and the closing phenylalanine or tryptophan. The D gene is left open where the match is weak. Clone size is shown for a subset of rows, as once, few, many or a class of expanded clone.

TRBJ2-5 NA few TRBV15 CATSRDNKGQETQYF TGTGCCACCAGCAGAGATAATAAGGGCCAAGAGACCCAGTACTTC
TRBJ2-1 NA few TRBV25-1 CASSEKSNEQFF TGTGCCAGCAGTGAAAAAAGCAATGAGCAGTTCTTC
TRBJ2-1 NA NA TRBV6-2/TRBV6-3 CASSYFSPVYNEQFF TGTGCCAGCAGTTACTTTTCACCAGTTTACAATGAGCAGTTCTTC
TRBJ1-2 TRBD1 NA TRBV6-1 CASSEGAGQGISESF TGTGCCAGCAGTGAAGGGGCGGGACAGGGGATATCGGAGAGCTTC
TRBJ1-3 TRBD1 few TRBV12-3/TRBV12-4 CASSFTGVSGNTIYF TGTGCCAGCAGTTTTACAGGGGTCTCTGGAAACACCATATATTTT
TRBJ2-7 TRBD1 many TRBV7-2 CASSRQGQGAWEQYF TGTGCCAGCAGCCGGCAGGGACAGGGGGCTTGGGAGCAGTACTTC
TRBJ2-2 NA few TRBV12-3/TRBV12-4 CASAASRENTGELFF TGTGCCAGCGCTGCGTCGCGGGAGAACACCGGGGAGCTGTTTTTT
TRBJ2-1 NA NA TRBV7-9 CASTLGAVEQFF TGTGCCAGCACCTTAGGGGCCGTTGAGCAGTTCTTC
TRBJ2-7 NA NA TRBV2 CASSEARGAYGEQYF TGTGCCAGCAGTGAAGCGAGGGGGGCCTACGGCGAGCAGTACTTC
TRBJ2-1 TRBD2 few TRBV2 CASSWTSGNEQFF TGTGCCAGCAGTTGGACTAGCGGAAATGAGCAGTTCTTC
TRBJ1-2 NA few TRBV4-1 CASSRRDGYGYTF TGCGCCAGCAGCCGGAGGGACGGGTATGGCTACACCTTC